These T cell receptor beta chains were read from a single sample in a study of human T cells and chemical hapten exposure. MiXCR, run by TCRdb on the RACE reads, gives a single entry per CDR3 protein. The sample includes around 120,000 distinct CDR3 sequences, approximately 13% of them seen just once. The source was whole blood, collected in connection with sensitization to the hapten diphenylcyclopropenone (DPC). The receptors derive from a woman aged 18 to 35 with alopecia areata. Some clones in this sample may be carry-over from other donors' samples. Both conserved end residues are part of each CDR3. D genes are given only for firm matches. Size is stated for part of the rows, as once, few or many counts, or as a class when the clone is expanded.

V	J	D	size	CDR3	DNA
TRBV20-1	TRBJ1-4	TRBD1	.	CSARQGGRAEKLFF	TGCAGTGCCAGACAGGGGGGCAGGGCCGAAAAACTGTTTTTT
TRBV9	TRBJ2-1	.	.	CASSVGPRNEQFF	TGTGCCAGCAGCGTTGGGCCGCGCAATGAGCAGTTCTTC
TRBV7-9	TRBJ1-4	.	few	CASSLGSNEKLFF	TGTGCCAGCAGCTTAGGCTCTAATGAAAAACTGTTTTTT
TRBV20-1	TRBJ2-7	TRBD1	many	CSASPGQGYEQYF	TGCAGTGCTAGCCCGGGACAGGGATACGAGCAGTACTTC
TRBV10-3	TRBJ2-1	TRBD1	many	CAIRAPGTGNNEQFF	TGTGCCATCAGGGCCCCAGGGACAGGGAACAATGAGCAGTTCTTC
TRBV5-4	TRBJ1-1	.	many	CASSLGVTELRNTEAFF	TGTGCCAGCAGCTTGGGTGTGACAGAACTTCGGAACACTGAAGCTTTCTTT
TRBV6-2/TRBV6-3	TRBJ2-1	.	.	CASNDYGHNEQFF	TGTGCCAGCAACGACTATGGACACAATGAGCAGTTCTTC
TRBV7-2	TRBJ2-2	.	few	CASSLRTVTGELFF	TGTGCCAGCAGCTTGCGGACGGTTACCGGGGAGCTGTTTTTT
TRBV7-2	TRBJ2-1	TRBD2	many	CASSLAGGPNEQFF	TGTGCCAGCAGCTTGGCGGGGGGGCCTAATGAGCAGTTCTTC
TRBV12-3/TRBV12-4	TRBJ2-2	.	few	CASSADTPRNGELFF	TGTGCCAGCAGCGCGGACACCCCAAGAAACGGGGAGCTGTTTTTT
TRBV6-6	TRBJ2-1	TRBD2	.	CASSYVGTNNEQFF	TGTGCCAGCAGCTACGTGGGGACTAACAATGAGCAGTTCTTC
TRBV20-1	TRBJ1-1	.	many	CSAPGDSNTEAFF	TGCAGTGCTCCAGGGGATTCGAACACTGAAGCTTTCTTT
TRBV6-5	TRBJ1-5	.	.	CASSYGDHREPQHF	TGTGCCAGCAGTTACGGGGATCACCGGGAGCCCCAGCATTTT
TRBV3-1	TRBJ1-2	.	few	CASSHLSGGGSNYGYTF	TGTGCCAGCAGCCACCTCTCCGGCGGGGGGTCAAACTATGGCTACACCTTC